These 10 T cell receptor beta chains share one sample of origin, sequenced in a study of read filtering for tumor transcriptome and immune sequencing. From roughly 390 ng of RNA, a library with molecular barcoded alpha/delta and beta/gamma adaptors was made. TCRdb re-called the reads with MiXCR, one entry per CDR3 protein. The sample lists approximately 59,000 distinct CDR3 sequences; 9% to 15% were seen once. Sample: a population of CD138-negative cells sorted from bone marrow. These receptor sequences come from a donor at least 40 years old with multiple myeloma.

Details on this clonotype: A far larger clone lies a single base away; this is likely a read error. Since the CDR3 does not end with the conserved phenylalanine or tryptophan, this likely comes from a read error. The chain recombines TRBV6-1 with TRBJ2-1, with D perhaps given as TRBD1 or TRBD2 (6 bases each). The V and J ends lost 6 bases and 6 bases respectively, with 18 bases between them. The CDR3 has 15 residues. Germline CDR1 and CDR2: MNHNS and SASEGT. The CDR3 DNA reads TGTGCCAGCAGGGGTTCTTCGGGGGCGGGCAATGAGCAGTTCCTC. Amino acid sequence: CASRGSSGAGNEQFL.

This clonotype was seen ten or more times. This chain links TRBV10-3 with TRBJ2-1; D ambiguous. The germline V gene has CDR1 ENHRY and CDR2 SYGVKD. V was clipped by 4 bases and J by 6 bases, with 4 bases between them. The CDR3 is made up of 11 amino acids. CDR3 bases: TGTGCCATCAGTGGCCGCAATGAGCAGTTCTTC. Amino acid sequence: CAISGRNEQFF.

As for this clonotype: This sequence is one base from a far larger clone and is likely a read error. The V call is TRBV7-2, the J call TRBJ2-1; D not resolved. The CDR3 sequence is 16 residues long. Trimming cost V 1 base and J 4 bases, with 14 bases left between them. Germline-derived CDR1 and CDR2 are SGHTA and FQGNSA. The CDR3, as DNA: TGTGCCAGCAGCTTAGTCGGTTCCGATGGGTACAATGAGCAGTTCTTC. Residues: CASSLVGSDGYNEQFF.

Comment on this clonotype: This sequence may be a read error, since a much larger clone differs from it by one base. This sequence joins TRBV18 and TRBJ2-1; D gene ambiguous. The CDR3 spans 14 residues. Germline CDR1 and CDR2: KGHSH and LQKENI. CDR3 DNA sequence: TGTGCCGGCTCACCCCAGAGCTCCTACAATGAGCAGTTCTTC. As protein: CAGSPQSSYNEQFF.

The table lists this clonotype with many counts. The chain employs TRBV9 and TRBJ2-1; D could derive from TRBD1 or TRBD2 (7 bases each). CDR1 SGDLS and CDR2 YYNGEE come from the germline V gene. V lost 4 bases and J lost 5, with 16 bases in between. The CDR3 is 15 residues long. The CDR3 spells CASSSREGANNEQFF. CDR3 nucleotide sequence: TGTGCCAGCAGCTCTAGGGAGGGGGCCAACAATGAGCAGTTCTTC.

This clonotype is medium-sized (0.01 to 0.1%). CDR3 nucleotide sequence: TGCAGTGCTAGAGATGAGGGCCGGAGCAATCAGCCCCAGCATTTT. Residues: CSARDEGRSNQPQHF. The chain is built from TRBV20-1 and TRBJ1-5; no clear D gene. CDR3 length: 15 residues. V gave up 0 bases and J gave up 1 base, with 10 bases separating them. CDR1 is DFQATT and CDR2 is SNEGSKA in the germline V gene (reference sequence).

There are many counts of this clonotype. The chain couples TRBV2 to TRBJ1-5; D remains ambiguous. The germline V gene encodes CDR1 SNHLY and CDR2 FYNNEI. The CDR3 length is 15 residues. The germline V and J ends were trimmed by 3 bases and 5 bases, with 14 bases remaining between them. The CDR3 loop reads CASSDAALPYQPQHF. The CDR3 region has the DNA TGTGCCAGCAGTGACGCGGCGCTCCCTTATCAGCCCCAGCATTTT. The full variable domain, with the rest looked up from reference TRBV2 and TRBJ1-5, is EPEVTQTPSHQVTQMGQEVILRCVPISNHLYFYWYRQILGQKVEFLVSFYNNEISEKSEIFDDQFSVERPDGSNFTLKIRSTKLEDSAMYFCASSDAALPYQPQHFGDGTRLSIL.

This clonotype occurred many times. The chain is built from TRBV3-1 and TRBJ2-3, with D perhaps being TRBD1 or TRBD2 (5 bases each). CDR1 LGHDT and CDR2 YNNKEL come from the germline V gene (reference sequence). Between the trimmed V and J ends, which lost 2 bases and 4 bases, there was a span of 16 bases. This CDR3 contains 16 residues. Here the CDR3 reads CASSQTGRQTSDTQYF. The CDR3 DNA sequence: TGTGCCAGCAGCCAAACGGGGCGGCAGACATCAGATACGCAGTATTTT.

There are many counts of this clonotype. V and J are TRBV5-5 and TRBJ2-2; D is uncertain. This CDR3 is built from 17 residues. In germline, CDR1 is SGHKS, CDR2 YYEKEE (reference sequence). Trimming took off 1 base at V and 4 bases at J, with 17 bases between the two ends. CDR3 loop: CASSLRHAGFGTGELFF. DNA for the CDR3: TGTGCCAGCAGCTTGCGGCACGCCGGATTCGGCACCGGGGAGCTGTTTTTT.

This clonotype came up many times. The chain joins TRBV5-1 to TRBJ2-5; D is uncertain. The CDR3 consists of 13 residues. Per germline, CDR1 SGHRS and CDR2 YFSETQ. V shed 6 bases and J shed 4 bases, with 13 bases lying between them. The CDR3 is CASTLNSRETQYF. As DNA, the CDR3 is TGCGCCAGCACCCTGAACAGCAGAGAGACCCAGTACTTC.